This T cell receptor beta chain came from a study of OX40 agonist ivuxolimab in advanced cancers. Study-wide context: Patients in the trial were receiving intravenous ivuxolimab every 2 weeks, at doses of 0.01 to 10 mg/kg. One hepatocellular carcinoma and a couple of cutaneous melanoma patients partially responded. Findings and caveats of the study: Clones of CD4+ and CD8+ blood T cells grew by week 6 at doses of 0.1 to 3.0 mg/kg.

Data came from immunoSEQ multiplex PCR; TCRdb stores just in-frame clones and leaves some out. The data contain about 37,000 clones, 60% to 80% of them singletons. Germline trimming cut 1 base from V and 6 bases from J; bases unmatched to any gene: 5. Germline V CDR1 and CDR2: SGHAT, FQNNGV. The CDR3 contains 14 residues. As for this clone: As yet, its antigen is unknown.

The receptor comes from an adult with an advanced solid tumor such as melanoma, head and neck, liver or kidney cancer. The chain joins TRBV11-2 to TRBJ1-2, with 7 bases fitting TRBD1. The sample was CD4+ or CD8+ T cells sorted from blood, taken in a trial of the OX40 agonist ivuxolimab. The CDR3: CASSLGGTADGYTF. The CDR3 nucleotides read TGTGCCAGCAGCTTAGGTGGGACAGCAGATGGCTACACCTTC.